These 14 T cell receptor beta chains were all obtained from the same sample, sequenced in a study of identical twins. TCRdb re-called the 5' RACE reads through MiXCR, storing one row per CDR3 protein. The repertoire includes 250,000 to 300,000 distinct CDR3 sequences, 8% to 9.5% of them detected once, and under 7.5% sits in the top ten. The sample was also linked to a second study, of yellow fever vaccine responses in identical twins.

Sequenced: CD8+ T cells sorted from blood. These receptors were obtained from a woman in her late teens or twenties in good health.

The rearrangement joins TRBV4-3 to TRBJ1-6; 10 positions match TRBD1. The CDR3 has 16 amino acids. Germline V lookup: CDR1 LGHNA, CDR2 YSLEER. The junction had 9 bases not matched to a gene; V was cut back by 3 bases and J by 10 bases. The CDR3 protein is CASSQDTGTGASPLHF. DNA of the CDR3: TGCGCCAGCAGCCAGGATACCGGGACAGGGGCATCACCCCTCCACTTT.

This chain joins TRBV29-1 and TRBJ2-3; D possibly corresponds to TRBD1 (6 bases). Germline CDR1 is SQVTM and CDR2 is ANQGSEA. The CDR3 is 14 residues long. The V and J ends lost 4 bases and 8 bases respectively, with 19 bases between them. The CDR3 DNA reads TGCAGCGTTGTCGGGGCAGGGGTAGAGGGTACGCAGTATTTT. This translates into CSVVGAGVEGTQYF.

The chain uses TRBV9 and TRBJ2-1; 9 bases line up with TRBD1. The ends lost 0 bases at V and 7 bases at J; junction bases unmatched: 5. The CDR3 covers 15 residues. CDR1 and CDR2 from the germline V gene are SGDLS and YYNGEE. CDR3 sequence reads: CASSVGSGQGNEQFF. CDR3 DNA: TGTGCCAGCAGCGTAGGATCTGGACAGGGGAATGAGCAGTTCTTC.

V is TRBV20-1 and J is TRBJ2-5, with TRBD2 matching 12 bases. V trimming: 5 bases; J trimming: 1 base; junction bases outside the gene matches: 11. Germline CDR1 DFQATT, CDR2 SNEGSKA (reference sequence). The CDR3 is 17 residues long. This chain's CDR3 is CSALLPGLAGFQETQYF. CDR3 DNA: TGCAGTGCTCTCTTACCGGGACTAGCGGGTTTCCAAGAGACCCAGTACTTC.

Ten or more counts support this clonotype. The rearrangement uses TRBV29-1 and TRBJ2-1; D is perhaps TRBD2 (6 bases). CDR1 and CDR2 from the germline V gene are SQVTM and ANQGSEA. The ends were cut back, 2 bases at V and 10 bases at J, with 18 bases in the middle. The CDR3 length is 14 residues. In DNA, the CDR3 is TGCAGCGTTGAATCTCTTGGAGGGGAAGGAGAGCAGTTCTTC. Translating it yields CSVESLGGEGEQFF.

Regarding this clonotype: One base away lies a much larger clone, so this may be a sequencing read error. The rearrangement joins TRBV11-2 to TRBJ2-1, with D unresolved. The CDR3 consists of 15 residues. The V end was cut by 1 base, the J end by 0 bases, with 7 bases between. Germline V lookup: CDR1 SGHAT, CDR2 FQNNGV. The DNA of the CDR3 is TGTGCCAGCAGCTTAGTCCCGAGCTCCTACAATGAGCAGTTCTTC. It yields the protein CASSLVPSSYNEQFF.

This chain uses TRBV28 with TRBJ2-3; D unresolved. The germline V gene encodes CDR1 MDHEN and CDR2 SYDVKM. V was trimmed by 7 bases and J by 3 bases, leaving 8 bases between them. The CDR3 is made up of 12 amino acids. The CDR3 loop is CASTQRTDTQYF. The CDR3 DNA reads as TGTGCCAGCACACAGAGGACAGATACGCAGTATTTT.

The chain combines TRBV23-1 with TRBJ2-5; D gene uncertain. TRBV23-1 is annotated as an ORF whose role is uncertain. The V end lost 1 base, the J end lost 1 base, and 7 bases lay between the germline ends. The CDR3 totals 14 residues. The CDR3 loop is CASSQFDCQETQYF. Written as DNA, the CDR3 is TGCGCCAGCAGTCAATTCGACTGCCAAGAGACCCAGTACTTC.

In its sample, this clonotype was seen a few times. The rearrangement uses TRBV20-1 and TRBJ2-1; 8 bases are a match to TRBD2. V trimming: 0 bases; J trimming: 0 bases; junction bases outside the gene matches: 7. Per the germline V gene, CDR1 is DFQATT and CDR2 is SNEGSKA (reference sequence). The length of the CDR3 is 17 residues. The CDR3 region is CSARDLGSGSSYNEQFF. As DNA, the CDR3 is TGCAGTGCTAGAGATCTCGGGAGCGGGAGCTCCTACAATGAGCAGTTCTTC.

V usage is TRBV7-2 and J usage is TRBJ2-2; 8 bases are shared with TRBD2. This CDR3 is 15 amino acids long. V was pared by 2 bases and J by 4 bases, with 3 bases of the junction left unmatched. Germline CDR1 and CDR2: SGHTA and FQGNSA. The CDR3 nucleotides read TGTGCCAGCAGCTTAATAGCGGGGATCACCGGGGAGCTGTTTTTT. Translated: CASSLIAGITGELFF. Complete variable domain (other parts from reference TRBV7-2 and TRBJ2-2): GAGVSQSPSNKVTEKGKDVELRCDPISGHTALYWYRQSLGQGLEFLIYFQGNSAPDKSGLPSDRFSAERTGGSVSTLTIQRTQQEDSAVYLCASSLIAGITGELFFGEGSRLTVL.

This sequence joins TRBV19 and TRBJ2-1; 13 positions match TRBD2. J was trimmed by 0 bases and V by 4 bases; bases with no gene match: 9. CDR1 and CDR2 (germline): LNHDA, SQIVND (reference sequence). The CDR3 contains 19 residues. CDR3: CASSTPGLAGSSSYNEQFF. Here the CDR3 DNA reads TGTGCCAGTAGTACTCCGGGACTAGCGGGATCGAGCTCCTACAATGAGCAGTTCTTC.

This clonotype showed up just a few times. V gene TRBV4-2 combines with J gene TRBJ2-1; D gene unclear. The CDR3 runs 14 residues. The V end was cut by 0 bases, the J end by 5 bases, with 8 bases between. Germline loops: CDR1 LGHNA, CDR2 YNFKEQ. CDR3 sequence (DNA): TGTGCCAGCAGCCAAGAAGACCCAGACAATGAGCAGTTCTTC. It yields the protein CASSQEDPDNEQFF.

J is TRBJ2-2 and V is TRBV5-1; D call uncertain. The CDR3 loop spans 13 amino acids. Germline CDR1 is SGHRS and CDR2 is YFSETQ. V shed 7 bases and J shed 0 bases, with 7 bases lying between them. DNA for the CDR3: TGCGCCAGCGGCCCCGCGAACACCGGGGAGCTGTTTTTT. The encoded protein is CASGPANTGELFF.

This chain connects TRBV4-3 to TRBJ2-3, with 12 bases fitting TRBD2. With 4 bases clipped from V and 0 bases from J, the junction kept 5 bases outside the gene matches. This CDR3 has 17 amino acids. Looked up from germline, CDR1 is LGHNA and CDR2 is YSLEER. The CDR3 nucleotides are TGCGCCAGCAGCCTTGGACTAGCGGGACCTAGCACAGATACGCAGTATTTT. The encoded protein is CASSLGLAGPSTDTQYF.